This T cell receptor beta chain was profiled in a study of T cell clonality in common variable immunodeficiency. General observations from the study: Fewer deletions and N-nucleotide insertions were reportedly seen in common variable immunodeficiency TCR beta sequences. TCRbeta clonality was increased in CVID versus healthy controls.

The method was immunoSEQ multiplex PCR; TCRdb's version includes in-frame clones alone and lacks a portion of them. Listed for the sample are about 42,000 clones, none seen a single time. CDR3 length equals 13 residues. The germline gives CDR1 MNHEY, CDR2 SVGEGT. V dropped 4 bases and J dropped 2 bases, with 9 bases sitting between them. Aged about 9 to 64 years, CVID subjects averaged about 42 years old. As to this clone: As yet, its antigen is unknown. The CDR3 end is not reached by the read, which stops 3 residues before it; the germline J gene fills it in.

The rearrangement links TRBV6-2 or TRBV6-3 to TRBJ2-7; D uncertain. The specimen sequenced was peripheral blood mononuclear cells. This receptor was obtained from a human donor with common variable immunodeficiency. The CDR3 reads CASSLYNPYEQYF. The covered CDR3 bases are TGTGCCAGCAGTTTGTACAACCCCTACGAG.